A selection of T cell receptor beta chains follows, all from one sample in a study of blood T cells in healthy people across ages. TCRdb called the 5' RACE reads again in MiXCR, with one record for every CDR3 protein. The data show hundreds of thousands of distinct CDR3 sequences, with roughly two fifths seen just once and about 30% held by the top ten. The sequenced material came from blood. The receptors originated from a man older than 75 in good health. Both conserved end residues are part of each CDR3. D genes are given only for firm matches. Where a row states a size, it is once, few, many or the class of an expanded clone; other rows omit it.

J gene	V gene	clone size	D gene	CDR3 protein	CDR3 DNA
TRBJ2-5	TRBV7-2	-	TRBD1	CASRKTTGGGGETQYF	TGTGCCAGCAGAAAAACGACAGGGGGCGGAGGGGAGACCCAGTACTTC
TRBJ1-2	TRBV20-1	-	TRBD1	CSAKGPGQADYGYTF	TGCAGTGCAAAAGGACCGGGACAGGCAGACTATGGCTACACCTTC
TRBJ2-3	TRBV6-5	few	-	CASSYSSGNTQYF	TGTGCCAGCAGTTACTCTTCCGGAAATACGCAGTATTTT
TRBJ2-3	TRBV4-2	-	-	CASRQDSSEGSTDTQYF	TGTGCCAGCCGCCAAGATAGCAGCGAGGGTAGCACAGATACGCAGTATTTT
TRBJ2-5	TRBV6-2/TRBV6-3	-	-	CASSTGTETQYF	TGTGCCAGCAGTACGGGAACAGAGACCCAGTACTTC
TRBJ2-1	TRBV28	-	TRBD1	CASSLLGGVEVDNEQFF	TGTGCCAGCAGTTTATTAGGGGGCGTTGAAGTTGACAATGAGCAGTTCTTC
TRBJ2-5	TRBV29-1	many	-	CSARHVEETQYF	TGCAGCGCAAGACATGTGGAGGAGACCCAGTACTTC
TRBJ1-6	TRBV12-3/TRBV12-4	-	TRBD1	CASSRDRGGSPLHF	TGTGCCAGCAGTAGGGACAGGGGTGGATCACCCCTCCACTTT
TRBJ2-5	TRBV20-1	-	TRBD2	CSTSELFGAGGSETQYF	TGCAGTACTAGTGAATTGTTTGGGGCGGGGGGGAGTGAGACCCAGTACTTC
TRBJ1-3	TRBV7-2	-	TRBD1	CASSSTGTESGNTIYF	TGTGCCAGCAGCTCTACCGGGACAGAGTCTGGAAACACCATATATTTT
TRBJ2-7	TRBV7-2	-	-	CASSPQGRQYF	TGTGCCAGCAGCCCACAAGGCCGGCAGTACTTC
TRBJ2-3	TRBV5-1	few	TRBD2	CASSIAGGTDTQYF	TGCGCCAGCTCTATAGCGGGGGGCACAGATACGCAGTATTTT
TRBJ2-1	TRBV10-3	-	-	CAIRGEVEQFF	TGTGCCATCAGGGGGGAGGTTGAGCAGTTCTTC
TRBJ2-5	TRBV20-1	-	-	CSASLAGVGETQYF	TGCAGTGCTAGCTTGGCAGGGGTGGGGGAGACCCAGTACTTC
TRBJ2-1	TRBV4-1	-	TRBD1	CASSQGAGTGGYEQFF	TGCGCCAGCAGCCAAGGGGCCGGGACAGGGGGTTATGAGCAGTTCTTC
TRBJ2-3	TRBV7-3	few	TRBD2	CASSLFGGVLTDTQYF	TGTGCCAGCAGCCTTTTTGGGGGGGTCCTCACAGATACGCAGTATTTT
TRBJ2-7	TRBV6-2/TRBV6-3	few	TRBD1	CASSYPSEGDRGTYEQYF	TGTGCCAGCAGTTATCCCTCAGAGGGGGACAGGGGGACCTACGAGCAGTACTTC
TRBJ2-7	TRBV3-1	few	-	CASSQANYEQYF	TGTGCCAGCAGCCAAGCCAACTACGAGCAGTACTTC
TRBJ2-7	TRBV14	-	TRBD2	CASSPGLAGDPQFNEQYF	TGTGCCAGCAGCCCTGGACTAGCGGGAGACCCCCAATTTAATGAGCAGTACTTC
TRBJ1-6	TRBV21-1	-	-	CASSRLLHF	TGTGCCAGCAGCAGGCTCCTCCACTTT
TRBJ2-5	TRBV4-2	few	-	CASSRTDGETQYF	TGTGCCAGCAGCCGAACTGATGGAGAGACCCAGTACTTC
TRBJ1-1	TRBV7-6	once	TRBD1	CASSSRQGSTNTEAFF	TGTGCCAGCAGCTCCAGACAGGGGTCCACGAACACTGAAGCTTTCTTT